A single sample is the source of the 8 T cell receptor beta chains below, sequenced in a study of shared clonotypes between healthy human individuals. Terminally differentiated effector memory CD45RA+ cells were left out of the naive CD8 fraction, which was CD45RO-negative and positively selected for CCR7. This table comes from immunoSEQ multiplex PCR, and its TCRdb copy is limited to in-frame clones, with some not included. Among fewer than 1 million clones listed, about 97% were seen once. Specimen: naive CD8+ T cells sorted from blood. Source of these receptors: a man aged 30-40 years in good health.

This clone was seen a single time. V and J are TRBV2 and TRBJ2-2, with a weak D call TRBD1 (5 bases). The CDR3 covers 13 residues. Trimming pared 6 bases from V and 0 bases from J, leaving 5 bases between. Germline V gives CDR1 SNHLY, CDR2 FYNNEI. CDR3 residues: CASRGPNTGELFF. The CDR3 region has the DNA TGTGCCAGCAGGGGGCCGAACACCGGGGAGCTGTTTTTT. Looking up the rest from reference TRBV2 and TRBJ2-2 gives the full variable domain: EPEVTQTPSHQVTQMGQEVILRCVPISNHLYFYWYRQILGQKVEFLVSFYNNEISEKSEIFDDQFSVERPDGSNFTLKIRSTKLEDSAMYFCASRGPNTGELFFGEGSRLTVL.

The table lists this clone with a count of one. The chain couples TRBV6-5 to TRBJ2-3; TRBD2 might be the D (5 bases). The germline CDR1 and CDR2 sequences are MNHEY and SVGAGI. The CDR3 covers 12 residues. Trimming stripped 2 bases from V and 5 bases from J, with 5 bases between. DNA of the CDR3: TGTGCCAGCAGTTACCGGGGAGATACGCAGTATTTT. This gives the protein CASSYRGDTQYF.

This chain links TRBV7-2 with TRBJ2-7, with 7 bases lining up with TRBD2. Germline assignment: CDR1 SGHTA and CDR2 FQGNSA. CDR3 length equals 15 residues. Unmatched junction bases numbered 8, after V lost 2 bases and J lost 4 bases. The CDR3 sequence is CASSLSSWEGYEQYF. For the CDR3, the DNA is TGTGCCAGCAGCTTAAGTTCGTGGGAGGGGTACGAGCAGTACTTC.

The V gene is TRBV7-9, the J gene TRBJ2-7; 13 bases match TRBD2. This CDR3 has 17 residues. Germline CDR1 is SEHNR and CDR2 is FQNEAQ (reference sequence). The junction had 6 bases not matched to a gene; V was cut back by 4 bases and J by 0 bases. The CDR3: CASSSGLAGDTSYEQYF. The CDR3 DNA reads TGTGCCAGCAGCTCCGGACTAGCGGGAGACACCTCCTACGAGCAGTACTTC. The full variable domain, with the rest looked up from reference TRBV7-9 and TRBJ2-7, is DTGVSQNPRHKITKRGQNVTFRCDPISEHNRLYWYRQTLGQGPEFLTYFQNEAQLEKSRLLSDRFSAERPKGSFSTLEIQRTEQGDSAMYLCASSSGLAGDTSYEQYFGPGTRLTVT.

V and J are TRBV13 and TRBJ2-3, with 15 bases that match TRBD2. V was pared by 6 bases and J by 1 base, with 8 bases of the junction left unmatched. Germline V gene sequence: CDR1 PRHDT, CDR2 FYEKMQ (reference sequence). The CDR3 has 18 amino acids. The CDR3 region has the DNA TGTGCCAGCAGAGGACTAGCGGGAGGGCCAAGCGGCACAGATACGCAGTATTTT. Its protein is CASRGLAGGPSGTDTQYF. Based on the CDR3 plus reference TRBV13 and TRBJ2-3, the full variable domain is AAGVIQSPRHLIKEKRETATLKCYPIPRHDTVYWYQQGPGQDPQFLISFYEKMQSDKGSIPDRFSAQQFSDYHSELNMSSLELGDSALYFCASRGLAGGPSGTDTQYFGPGTRLTVL.

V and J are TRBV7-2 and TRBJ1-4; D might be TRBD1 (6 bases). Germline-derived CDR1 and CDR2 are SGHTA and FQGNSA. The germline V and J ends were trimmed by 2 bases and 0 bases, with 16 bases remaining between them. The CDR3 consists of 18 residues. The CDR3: CASSLIRGGPATNEKLFF. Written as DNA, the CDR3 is TGTGCCAGCAGCTTAATCCGAGGGGGGCCCGCAACTAATGAAAAACTGTTTTTT.

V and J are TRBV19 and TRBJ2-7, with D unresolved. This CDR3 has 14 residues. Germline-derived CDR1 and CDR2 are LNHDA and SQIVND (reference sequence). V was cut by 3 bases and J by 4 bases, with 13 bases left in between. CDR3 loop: CASSISLWLYEQYF. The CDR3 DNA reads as TGTGCCAGTAGTATTAGTTTATGGCTGTACGAGCAGTACTTC.

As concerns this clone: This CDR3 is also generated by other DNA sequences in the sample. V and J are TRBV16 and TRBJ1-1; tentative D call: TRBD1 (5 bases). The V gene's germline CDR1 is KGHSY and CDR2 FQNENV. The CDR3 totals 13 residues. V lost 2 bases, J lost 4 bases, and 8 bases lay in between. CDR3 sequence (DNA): TGTGCCAGCAGCCAACTCCAGGGCACTGAAGCTTTCTTT. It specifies CASSQLQGTEAFF.